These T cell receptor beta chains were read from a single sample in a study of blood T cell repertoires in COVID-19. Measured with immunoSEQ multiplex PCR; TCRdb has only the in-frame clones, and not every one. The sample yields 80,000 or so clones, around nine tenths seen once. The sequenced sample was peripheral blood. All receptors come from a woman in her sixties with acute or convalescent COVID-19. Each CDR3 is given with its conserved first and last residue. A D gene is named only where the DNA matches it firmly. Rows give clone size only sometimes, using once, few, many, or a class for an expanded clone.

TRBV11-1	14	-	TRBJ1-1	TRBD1	TGTGCCAGCAGCTTCAGGGGGTCGGACACTGAAGCTTTCTTT	CASSFRGSDTEAFF
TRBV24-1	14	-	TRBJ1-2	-	TGTGCCACCAGTGACTGGACAGCTAACTATGGCTACACCTTC	CATSDWTANYGYTF
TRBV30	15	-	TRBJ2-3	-	TGTGCCTGGACGCACGCGGGGGCGGGCACAGATACGCAGTATTTT	CAWTHAGAGTDTQYF
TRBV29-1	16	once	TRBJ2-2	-	TGCAGCGTGAGCTCCCCCATGAGGGAGAACACCGGGGAGCTGTTTTTT	CSVSSPMRENTGELFF
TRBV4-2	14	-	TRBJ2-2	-	TGTGCCAGCAGCCAAGAAGTGGGGGGTAGGGAGCTGTTTTTT	CASSQEVGGRELFF
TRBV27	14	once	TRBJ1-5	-	TGTGCCAGCAGTCCTCAGGGTTCCCATCAGCCCCAGCATTTT	CASSPQGSHQPQHF
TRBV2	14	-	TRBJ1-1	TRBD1	TGTGCCAGCAACCTCCGGGACAGGGGAGCTGAAGCTTTCTTT	CASNLRDRGAEAFF
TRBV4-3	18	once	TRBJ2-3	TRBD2	TGCGCCAGCAGCCAAGATCTTCTAGCGGGAGGCCACACAGATACGCAGTATTTT	CASSQDLLAGGHTDTQYF
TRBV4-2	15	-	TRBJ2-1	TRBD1	TGTGCCAGCAGACCTACAGGGGGCACGCACAATGAGCAGTTCTTC	CASRPTGGTHNEQFF
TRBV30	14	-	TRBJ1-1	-	TGTGCCTGGAGTGTAACGCGACAGCTCACTGAAGCTTTCTTT	CAWSVTRQLTEAFF
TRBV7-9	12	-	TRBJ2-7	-	TGTGCCAGCAGCTTAGTAGGGGTCGAGCAGTACTTC	CASSLVGVEQYF
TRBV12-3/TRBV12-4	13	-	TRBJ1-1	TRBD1	TGTGCCAGCGGCCGGACAGGGTACACTGAAGCTTTCTTT	CASGRTGYTEAFF
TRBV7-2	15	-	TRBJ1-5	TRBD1	TGTGCCAGCAGCTTATCGGGACAGGGCACACAGCCCCAGCATTTT	CASSLSGQGTQPQHF
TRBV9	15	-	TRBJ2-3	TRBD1	TGTGCCAGCAGCGTAGGGGGGACAGAGACAGATACGCAGTATTTT	CASSVGGTETDTQYF
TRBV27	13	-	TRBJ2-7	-	TGTGCCAGCAGCATAAACAGGGACTACGAGCAGTACTTC	CASSINRDYEQYF
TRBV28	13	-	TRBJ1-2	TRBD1	TGTGCCAGCAGTCCCACAGGGGACTATGGCTACACCTTC	CASSPTGDYGYTF
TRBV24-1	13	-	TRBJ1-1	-	TGTGCCACCAGTGACTTACAGGGATTTAAAGCTTTCTTT	CATSDLQGFKAFF
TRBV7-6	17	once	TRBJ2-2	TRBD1	TGTGCCAGCAGCTTAGCTTTCGGGACAGCGAACACCGGGGAGCTGTTTTTT	CASSLAFGTANTGELFF
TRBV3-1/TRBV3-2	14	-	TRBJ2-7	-	TGTGCCAGCAGCCAATCCAGAAGTGCCTACGAGCAGTACTTC	CASSQSRSAYEQYF
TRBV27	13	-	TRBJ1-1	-	TGTGCCAGCAGTTTAGAAAAGGGGATAGGGGCTTTCTTT	CASSLEKGIGAFF
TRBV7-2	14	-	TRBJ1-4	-	TGTGCCAGCAGCTTAGACCAGGGGAATGAAAAACTGTTTTTT	CASSLDQGNEKLFF
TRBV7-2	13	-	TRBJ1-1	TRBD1	TGTGCCAGCAGCACGACAGGGGGCACTGAAGCTTTCTTT	CASSTTGGTEAFF